The rows below give T cell receptor beta chains drawn from one sample of a study of T cell repertoires in cytomegalovirus infection. These receptors are not linked to any known antigen. MiXCR was run by TCRdb on the reads, yielding one entry per CDR3 protein. The table lists 700,000 to 900,000 distinct CDR3 sequences, about 28% of them singletons. Sequenced here: cultured CD8+ T cells from PBMCs, sampled from culture after CMV antigen stimulation. The receptors come from a human donor in good health (CMV status not recorded). Some clones in this sample may be carry-over from other donors' samples. CDR3s include the opening cysteine and the closing phenylalanine or tryptophan. Each record gives: CDR3 DNA, CDR3 protein, D gene, clone size, J gene, V gene. A D gene is named only where the DNA matches it firmly. Rows may omit the clone size; those that give it use once, few, many or a size class.

CDR3nt: TGTGCCAGCAGTTACTCACATAGAGACGAGCAGTTCTTC
CDR3aa: CASSYSHRDEQFF
d_gene: -
abundance: -
j_gene: TRBJ2-1
v_gene: TRBV6-8

CDR3nt: TGTGCCATCAGTGAGACGGCGGGGGAATACAATGAGCAGTTCTTC
CDR3aa: CAISETAGEYNEQFF
d_gene: TRBD2
abundance: -
j_gene: TRBJ2-1
v_gene: TRBV10-3

CDR3nt: TGTGCCAGCTCACCGGCTAGCGGGGGCGTTACAGATACGCAGTATTTT
CDR3aa: CASSPASGGVTDTQYF
d_gene: TRBD2
abundance: -
j_gene: TRBJ2-3
v_gene: TRBV18

CDR3nt: TGTGCCAGCAGCTTAAACAGGGCCTACGAGCAGTACTTC
CDR3aa: CASSLNRAYEQYF
d_gene: -
abundance: many
j_gene: TRBJ2-7
v_gene: TRBV27

CDR3nt: TGTGCCAGCAGCTTAGCTGGGGCCGCTGAAGCTTTCTTT
CDR3aa: CASSLAGAAEAFF
d_gene: -
abundance: -
j_gene: TRBJ1-1
v_gene: TRBV7-3

CDR3nt: TGTGCCAGCGGCGCGGGGCTGAACACTGAAGCTTTCTTT
CDR3aa: CASGAGLNTEAFF
d_gene: -
abundance: -
j_gene: TRBJ1-1
v_gene: TRBV7-9

CDR3nt: TGTGCCACCCTATCGAGAAGAGCGGGGTTAACCCAGTACTTC
CDR3aa: CATLSRRAGLTQYF
d_gene: TRBD2
abundance: -
j_gene: TRBJ2-5
v_gene: TRBV2

CDR3nt: TGCGCCAGCAGCCTCGGTATGCCGAAGACCCAGTACTTC
CDR3aa: CASSLGMPKTQYF
d_gene: -
abundance: -
j_gene: TRBJ2-5
v_gene: TRBV5-1

CDR3nt: TGTGCCAGCAGCCCGGACCCCGCGCTGCCTGGAAACATTCAGTACTTC
CDR3aa: CASSPDPALPGNIQYF
d_gene: -
abundance: -
j_gene: TRBJ2-4
v_gene: TRBV7-9

CDR3nt: TGTGCCAGCAGTCTTAGGGCACCGATCTCTGGAAACACCATATATTTT
CDR3aa: CASSLRAPISGNTIYF
d_gene: -
abundance: -
j_gene: TRBJ1-3
v_gene: TRBV7-6

CDR3nt: TGTGCCATCAGATCCTTTAACTATGGCTACACCTTC
CDR3aa: CAIRSFNYGYTF
d_gene: -
abundance: few
j_gene: TRBJ1-2
v_gene: TRBV10-3

CDR3nt: TGTGCCAGCAGCCAAGGACTAGCGGGGAAGGCGTGGGATACGCAGTATTTT
CDR3aa: CASSQGLAGKAWDTQYF
d_gene: TRBD2
abundance: many
j_gene: TRBJ2-3
v_gene: TRBV7-2

CDR3nt: TGTGCCAGCAGCCAAGATTTGGGCCAAACCAGCACAGATACGCAGTATTTT
CDR3aa: CASSQDLGQTSTDTQYF
d_gene: -
abundance: -
j_gene: TRBJ2-3
v_gene: TRBV4-2

CDR3nt: TGTGCCATCAGTGGGCCCGACGGAGGCGGCATGAACACTGAAGCTTTCTTT
CDR3aa: CAISGPDGGGMNTEAFF
d_gene: -
abundance: -
j_gene: TRBJ1-1
v_gene: TRBV10-3

CDR3nt: TGTGCCAGCAGCTATACAGATTACACTGAAGCTTTCTTT
CDR3aa: CASSYTDYTEAFF
d_gene: -
abundance: many
j_gene: TRBJ1-1
v_gene: TRBV7-2

CDR3nt: TGTGCCAGCAGCACACGACGGATCAATCCCTACGAGCAGTACTTC
CDR3aa: CASSTRRINPYEQYF
d_gene: -
abundance: -
j_gene: TRBJ2-7
v_gene: TRBV13

CDR3nt: TGTGCCAGCAGAGACCGGGACAGACAACCAGATACGCAGTATTTT
CDR3aa: CASRDRDRQPDTQYF
d_gene: TRBD1
abundance: -
j_gene: TRBJ2-3
v_gene: TRBV7-2

CDR3nt: TGTGCCAGCAGCCTCTCGGGAGGGACTTTAGGCGAGCAGTACTTC
CDR3aa: CASSLSGGTLGEQYF
d_gene: TRBD2
abundance: -
j_gene: TRBJ2-7
v_gene: TRBV7-8

CDR3nt: TGTGCCAGCAGTAATACAGGGCACCCTTCTAACTATGGCTACACCTTC
CDR3aa: CASSNTGHPSNYGYTF
d_gene: -
abundance: -
j_gene: TRBJ1-2
v_gene: TRBV28

CDR3nt: TGTGCCAGCAGTTCGGGACCGAACTATGGCTACACCTTC
CDR3aa: CASSSGPNYGYTF
d_gene: -
abundance: many
j_gene: TRBJ1-2
v_gene: TRBV12-3/TRBV12-4

CDR3nt: TGTGCCAGCACTGCCGGGGGGAACACTGAAGCTTTCTTT
CDR3aa: CASTAGGNTEAFF
d_gene: -
abundance: few
j_gene: TRBJ1-1
v_gene: TRBV2

CDR3nt: TGTGCCAGCAACCGGATTGAAGCTTTCTTT
CDR3aa: CASNRIEAFF
d_gene: -
abundance: -
j_gene: TRBJ1-1
v_gene: TRBV7-3

CDR3nt: TGTGCCAGCAGCCCATCGGCTTCCTACAATGAGCAGTTCTTC
CDR3aa: CASSPSASYNEQFF
d_gene: -
abundance: few
j_gene: TRBJ2-1
v_gene: TRBV7-3

CDR3nt: TGTGCCAGCAGCCCTTGGTCGAGGGGTGAAGGTAACACCGGGGAGCTGTTTTTT
CDR3aa: CASSPWSRGEGNTGELFF
d_gene: -
abundance: -
j_gene: TRBJ2-2
v_gene: TRBV12-3/TRBV12-4

CDR3nt: TGTGCCACCAGCAGTGACCGGACAGGATCTTCACCCCTCCACTTT
CDR3aa: CATSSDRTGSSPLHF
d_gene: TRBD1
abundance: few
j_gene: TRBJ1-6
v_gene: TRBV15

CDR3nt: TGTGCCAGCAGTAGGGGGTTTTTAAATCAGCCCCAGCATTTT
CDR3aa: CASSRGFLNQPQHF
d_gene: -
abundance: -
j_gene: TRBJ1-5
v_gene: TRBV27

CDR3nt: TGTGCCAGCAGCTTAGTGGTATGGGCGAACAATGAGCAGTTCTTC
CDR3aa: CASSLVVWANNEQFF
d_gene: -
abundance: -
j_gene: TRBJ2-1
v_gene: TRBV7-9

CDR3nt: TGTGCCAGCAGTTACTATCGGCAGACCCAAGAGACCCAGTACTTC
CDR3aa: CASSYYRQTQETQYF
d_gene: -
abundance: -
j_gene: TRBJ2-5
v_gene: TRBV6-8

CDR3nt: TGTGCCAGCAGCCCGGGATCCTATGGCTACACCTTC
CDR3aa: CASSPGSYGYTF
d_gene: -
abundance: many
j_gene: TRBJ1-2
v_gene: TRBV12-3/TRBV12-4

CDR3nt: TGTGCTAGTGGTTTTTTACAGGGGTTATTCCAGCCCCAGCATTTT
CDR3aa: CASGFLQGLFQPQHF
d_gene: TRBD1
abundance: -
j_gene: TRBJ1-5
v_gene: TRBV12-5

CDR3nt: TGCAGCGTTGAAAGACGGGACAGGGTGGCCTACGAGCAGTACTTC
CDR3aa: CSVERRDRVAYEQYF
d_gene: TRBD1
abundance: -
j_gene: TRBJ2-7
v_gene: TRBV29-1

CDR3nt: TGTGCCAGCAGCGCCACCCTCGGGCCAGAATACAATGAGCAGTTCTTC
CDR3aa: CASSATLGPEYNEQFF
d_gene: -
abundance: many
j_gene: TRBJ2-1
v_gene: TRBV9

CDR3nt: TGTGCCACCAGAGACAGGGGAAATCAGGATGAGCAGTTCTTC
CDR3aa: CATRDRGNQDEQFF
d_gene: TRBD1
abundance: -
j_gene: TRBJ2-1
v_gene: TRBV24-1